One and the same sample provided the 30 T cell receptor beta chains below, sequenced in a study of cytomegalovirus exposure and HLA in healthy donors. It was with 60 Vbeta and 13 Jbeta primers that the PCR ran. Profiled with immunoSEQ multiplex PCR; TCRdb holds only in-frame clones, not every one. The sample consists of 250,000 to 350,000 clones, roughly 85% of them appearing once. Sequencing was performed on PBMCs. Source of these receptors: a man in his forties in good health and CMV-seropositive.

This rearrangement joins TRBV6-5 to TRBJ2-1; 8 nucleotides match TRBD1. This CDR3 spans 14 amino acids. Trimming at V came to 4 bases and at J to 4 bases, leaving 3 bases not matched to a gene. Germline CDR1 reads MNHEY; CDR2 reads SVGAGI. In DNA, the CDR3 is TGTGCCAGCAGTTTAGACAGGGGTTACAATGAGCAGTTCTTC. This gives the protein CASSLDRGYNEQFF.

The gene calls are TRBV27 and TRBJ1-2, with D possibly matching TRBD1 (6 bases). V lost 6 bases to trimming and J lost 4 bases, with 12 bases between them. The germline V gene encodes CDR1 MNHEY and CDR2 SMNVEV (reference sequence). The CDR3 loop spans 13 amino acids. CDR3 residues: CASSHDRSYGYTF. DNA of the CDR3: TGTGCCAGCAGCCACGACAGGAGCTATGGCTACACCTTC.

The chain is built from TRBV6-5 and TRBJ2-3; tentatively, D is TRBD1 (6 bases). The CDR3 is 14 amino acids. Germline lookup yields CDR1 MNHEY and CDR2 SVGAGI. V shed 8 bases and J shed 0 bases, with 12 bases lying between them. Here the CDR3 reads CASRTDTSTDTQYF. The CDR3 coding sequence is TGTGCCAGCCGGACAGACACTAGCACAGATACGCAGTATTTT.

The rearrangement joins TRBV5-6 to TRBJ2-7, with 9 bases fitting TRBD2. From germline, CDR1 is SGHDT and CDR2 YYEEEE. The CDR3 is made up of 16 amino acids. V shed 1 base and J 5 bases; nucleotides not matched to a gene: 10. In DNA form, the CDR3 reads TGTGCCAGCAGCTTGAAGCGCGGGAGGGCAGAAGACGAGCAGTACTTC. Translated, it gives CASSLKRGRAEDEQYF. Full variable domain (remainder filled in from reference TRBV5-6 and TRBJ2-7): DAGVTQSPTHLIKTRGQQVTLRCSPKSGHDTVSWYQQALGQGPQFIFQYYEEEERQRGNFPDRFSGHQFPNYSSELNVNALLLGDSALYLCASSLKRGRAEDEQYFGPGTRLTVT.

The gene calls are TRBV2 and TRBJ2-3, with D possibly matching TRBD2 (6 bases). Germline V gene sequence: CDR1 SNHLY, CDR2 FYNNEI. Trimming left V 6 bases short and J 1 base short, with 14 bases between. This CDR3 has 15 residues. The CDR3 bases are TGTGCCAGCAGGAGCCAGCGGGCTGGCACAGATACGCAGTATTTT. It encodes CASRSQRAGTDTQYF.

V usage is TRBV28 and J usage is TRBJ2-4; possible D gene TRBD2, 6 bases. CDR1 and CDR2 from the germline V gene are MDHEN and SYDVKM. The V end was cut by 6 bases, the J end by 1 base, with 16 bases between. The CDR3 has 16 amino acids. The CDR3 is CASSRGGGIAKNIQYF. In nucleotides, the CDR3 is TGTGCCAGCAGCCGGGGCGGAGGGATCGCCAAAAACATTCAGTACTTC.

This rearrangement joins TRBV5-4 to TRBJ2-7; the match to TRBD1 covers 11 bases. V was pared by 9 bases and J by 3 bases, with 5 bases of the junction left unmatched. CDR1 SGHNT and CDR2 YYREEE come from the germline V gene (reference sequence). The CDR3 extends over 13 amino acids. The CDR3 nucleotides read TGTGCCACCTCCGGGACAGGGGGCTACGAGCAGTACTTC. This sequence encodes CATSGTGGYEQYF. The whole variable domain, filled in from reference TRBV5-4 and TRBJ2-7, reads ETGVTQSPTHLIKTRGQQVTLRCSSQSGHNTVSWYQQALGQGPQFIFQYYREEENGRGNFPPRFSGLQFPNYSSELNVNALELDDSALYLCATSGTGGYEQYFGPGTRLTVT.

This chain connects TRBV28 to TRBJ1-5, with D perhaps matching TRBD1 (6 bases). The germline V gene has CDR1 MDHEN and CDR2 SYDVKM. The CDR3 has 14 residues. Between the trimmed V and J ends, which lost 6 bases and 5 bases, there was a span of 14 bases. This CDR3 reads CASRGRGVDQPQHF. The CDR3 DNA sequence: TGTGCCAGCAGGGGGAGGGGGGTCGATCAGCCCCAGCATTTT.

The chain joins TRBV30 to TRBJ2-7, with D perhaps matching TRBD1 (5 bases). Germline V gene data show CDR1 as GTSNPN and CDR2 as SVGIG (reference sequence). V lost 4 bases and J 0 bases, leaving 13 bases between the germline ends. The CDR3 is made up of 14 amino acids. The CDR3 here is CAWKVDRGSYEQYF. The CDR3 DNA reads TGTGCCTGGAAGGTCGACAGAGGCTCCTACGAGCAGTACTTC. Supplemented by reference TRBV30 and TRBJ2-7, the full variable domain reads SQTIHQWPATLVQPVGSPLSLECTVEGTSNPNLYWYRQAAGRGLQLLFYSVGIGQISSEVPQNLSASRPQDRQFILSSKKLLLSDSGFYLCAWKVDRGSYEQYFGPGTRLTVT.

This chain uses TRBV9 with TRBJ2-5; weak D call: TRBD2 (6 bases). The J call may be mistaken, given a closer DNA end match to TRBJ2-7. In germline, CDR1 is SGDLS, CDR2 YYNGEE. The CDR3 runs to 14 residues. The CDR3 DNA reads TGTGCCAGCAGCGTAGCGGAGGGTCGCGACGAGCAGTACTTC. Protein: CASSVAEGRDEQYF.

DNA of the CDR3: TGTGCCAGCAGTGATGGGGCCGACTACGAGCAGTACTTC. It translates to CASSDGADYEQYF. The chain joins TRBV25-1 to TRBJ2-7, with D maybe TRBD1 (5 bases). The CDR3 sequence is 13 residues long. Trimming took off 3 bases at V and 3 bases at J, with 9 bases between the two ends. Germline CDR1 and CDR2: MGHDK and SYGVNS.

CDR3 coding DNA: TGCGCCAGCAGCTTGAGGACTAGCGGGAGCGCGGGGACCGGGGAGCTGTTTTTT. This encodes CASSLRTSGSAGTGELFF. This chain uses TRBV5-1 with TRBJ2-2; 13 bases are a match to TRBD2. Germline V gives CDR1 SGHRS, CDR2 YFSETQ. The ends lost 1 base at V and 5 bases at J; junction bases unmatched: 8. This CDR3 has 18 amino acids.

V is TRBV5-5 and J is TRBJ2-2; 8 nucleotides agree with TRBD2. Germline assignment: CDR1 SGHKS and CDR2 YYEKEE (reference sequence). The length of the CDR3 is 17 residues. V was clipped by 4 bases and J by 7 bases; unmatched bases: 15. The CDR3 is CASSPPRVAGGRGELFF. The CDR3 nucleotides read TGTGCCAGCAGCCCCCCGAGGGTGGCGGGAGGACGCGGGGAGCTGTTTTTT.

The chain joins TRBV5-6 to TRBJ2-1; TRBD2 agrees at 10 bases. The junction had 10 bases not matched to a gene; V was cut back by 4 bases and J by 0 bases. The CDR3 totals 18 residues. Germline-derived CDR1 and CDR2 are SGHDT and YYEEEE. CDR3 protein: CASSTRTSGPPSYNEQFF. Written as DNA, the CDR3 is TGTGCCAGCAGCACGCGGACTAGCGGCCCGCCCTCCTACAATGAGCAGTTCTTC.

The genes are TRBV29-1 and TRBJ2-1, with D maybe TRBD1 (6 bases). This CDR3 has 11 amino acids. Germline V gene data show CDR1 as SQVTM and CDR2 as ANQGSEA. The V end was cut by 3 bases, the J end by 8 bases, with 8 bases between. This CDR3 reads CSVDRGDEQFF. DNA of the CDR3: TGCAGCGTTGACAGGGGCGATGAGCAGTTCTTC.

The gene calls are TRBV27 and TRBJ1-5, with 9 bases matching TRBD1. Germline V gene data show CDR1 as MNHEY and CDR2 as SMNVEV (reference sequence). The CDR3 has 15 residues. Germline trimming cut 2 bases from V and 7 bases from J; bases unmatched to any gene: 6. The CDR3 DNA is TGTGCCAGCAGTTTACTGGGACAGGGCGTCCAGCCCCAGCATTTT. It codes for CASSLLGQGVQPQHF.

V and J are TRBV9 and TRBJ2-2, with TRBD2 matching over 8 bases. This CDR3 region has 15 residues. Germline CDR1 is SGDLS and CDR2 is YYNGEE. V gave up 5 bases and J gave up 0 bases; unmatched junction bases: 3. The CDR3 nucleotides read TGTGCCAGCAGTCGACTAGCGACGAACACCGGGGAGCTGTTTTTT. This gives the protein CASSRLATNTGELFF.

The rearrangement links TRBV28 to TRBJ1-5; 11 positions agree with TRBD1. V shed 4 bases and J 5 bases; nucleotides not matched to a gene: 4. CDR1 MDHEN and CDR2 SYDVKM come from the germline V gene. This CDR3 is built from 15 residues. The CDR3 sequence is CASSSDRGPDQPQHF. CDR3 nucleotides: TGTGCCAGCAGTTCGGACAGGGGGCCTGATCAGCCCCAGCATTTT.

V is TRBV19 and J is TRBJ1-1, with 9 bases matching TRBD1. CDR3 length: 15 amino acids. V was clipped by 5 bases and J by 6 bases; unmatched bases: 10. The V gene's germline CDR1 is LNHDA and CDR2 SQIVND (reference sequence). In nucleotides, the CDR3 is TGTGCCAGTAGTCGAGGGGACAGGGAATGGTCTGAAGCTTTCTTT. Residues: CASSRGDREWSEAFF.

The J gene is TRBJ1-5, the V gene TRBV6-5; 8 positions match TRBD1. Germline assignment: CDR1 MNHEY and CDR2 SVGAGI. The CDR3 extends over 15 amino acids. V shed 5 bases, J shed 0 bases, and the junction held 3 bases outside the gene matches. The CDR3 spells CASSLQGASNQPQHF. DNA for the CDR3: TGTGCCAGCAGTCTTCAGGGGGCTAGCAATCAGCCCCAGCATTTT.

The chain recombines TRBV4-2 with TRBJ1-1; no definite D call. Trimming removed 3 bases at V and 1 base at J, with 12 bases between. The CDR3 spans 15 residues. The germline gives CDR1 LGHNA, CDR2 YNFKEQ. CDR3: CASSHGSGGNTEAFF. CDR3 bases: TGTGCCAGCAGCCATGGAAGTGGAGGGAACACTGAAGCTTTCTTT.

The V call is TRBV19, the J call TRBJ1-1; D may be TRBD1 (5 bases). Trimming removed 3 bases at V and 2 bases at J, with 13 bases between. The germline V gene encodes CDR1 LNHDA and CDR2 SQIVND (reference sequence). This CDR3 comprises 15 residues. CDR3 protein: CASSIGGRGNTEAFF. The CDR3 coding sequence is TGTGCCAGTAGTATCGGGGGTCGGGGAAACACTGAAGCTTTCTTT.

This clone was seen more than once but under ten times. This chain uses TRBV19 with TRBJ1-4, with D perhaps matching TRBD1 (6 bases). This CDR3 contains 15 residues. In germline, CDR1 is LNHDA, CDR2 SQIVND (reference sequence). V was trimmed by 4 bases and J by 4 bases, leaving 13 bases between them. Here the CDR3 DNA reads TGTGCCAGTAGTACTGGGGGGGCCCTTAATGAAAAACTGTTTTTT. Translation gives CASSTGGALNEKLFF. Combining the CDR3 with reference TRBV19 and TRBJ1-4 gives the whole variable domain DGGITQSPKYLFRKEGQNVTLSCEQNLNHDAMYWYRQDPGQGLRLIYYSQIVNDFQKGDIAEGYSVSREKKESFPLTVTSAQKNPTAFYLCASSTGGALNEKLFFGSGTQLSVL.

This chain links TRBV9 with TRBJ2-1; D is possibly TRBD2 (6 bases). Looked up from germline, CDR1 is SGDLS and CDR2 is YYNGEE. Trimming left V 3 bases short and J 1 base short, with 11 bases between. This CDR3 has 15 amino acids. The CDR3 region has the DNA TGTGCCAGCAGCGACATAGCGGAGTCCTACAATGAGCAGTTCTTC. Translation: CASSDIAESYNEQFF.

The CDR3 reads CASSQGAGHTGELFF. CDR3 in DNA: TGCGCCAGCAGCCAAGGCGCGGGACACACCGGGGAGCTGTTTTTT. The chain employs TRBV4-3 and TRBJ2-2; TRBD2 is a possible D gene (6 bases). Per germline, CDR1 LGHNA and CDR2 YSLEER. The V end was cut by 1 base, the J end by 3 bases, with 9 bases between. CDR3 size: 15 residues.

The V call is TRBV9, the J call TRBJ2-7, with 10 positions matching TRBD1. Germline-derived CDR1 and CDR2 are SGDLS and YYNGEE. This CDR3 has 14 amino acids. Trimming removed 2 bases from V and 5 bases from J; junction bases left unmatched: 4. In DNA form, the CDR3 reads TGTGCCAGCAGCGTCTGGGACAGGGGCGACGAGCAGTACTTC. Translated: CASSVWDRGDEQYF.

The V call is TRBV15, the J call TRBJ2-7, with D perhaps TRBD2 (6 bases). The CDR3 is made up of 15 amino acids. The germline V gene has CDR1 LNHNV and CDR2 YYDKDF (reference sequence). Trimming shortened V by 6 bases and J by 0 bases, and 15 bases separated the two germline ends. The CDR3 reads CATRGLAFNSYEQYF. The CDR3, as DNA: TGTGCCACCAGGGGCCTAGCGTTCAACTCCTACGAGCAGTACTTC.

The chain has TRBV28 and TRBJ2-7; perhaps TRBD2 as D (6 bases). Germline values: CDR1 MDHEN, CDR2 SYDVKM. CDR3 length: 14 amino acids. V dropped 4 bases and J dropped 2 bases, with 12 bases sitting between them. The CDR3 is CASSWGGPTYEQYF. The CDR3 nucleotides read TGTGCCAGCAGTTGGGGAGGACCTACCTACGAGCAGTACTTC.

The CDR3 region is CASSRVPQTGEPYEQYF. As DNA, the CDR3 is TGCGCCAGCAGTCGAGTTCCTCAGACAGGGGAACCCTACGAGCAGTACTTC. This chain links TRBV5-1 with TRBJ2-7; 8 nucleotides match TRBD1. The germline V gene encodes CDR1 SGHRS and CDR2 YFSETQ. This CDR3 is 17 amino acids long. V lost 5 bases to trimming and J lost 2 bases; unmatched junction nucleotides: 15.

The chain carries TRBV28 and TRBJ1-2; a weak D match, TRBD1 (5 bases). The V end lost 4 bases, the J end lost 5 bases, and 17 bases lay between the germline ends. CDR1 and CDR2 from the germline V gene are MDHEN and SYDVKM. The CDR3 has 15 amino acids. This CDR3 reads CASSSEGLGRYGYTF. CDR3 sequence (DNA): TGTGCCAGCAGTTCGGAGGGACTTGGGAGGTATGGCTACACCTTC.